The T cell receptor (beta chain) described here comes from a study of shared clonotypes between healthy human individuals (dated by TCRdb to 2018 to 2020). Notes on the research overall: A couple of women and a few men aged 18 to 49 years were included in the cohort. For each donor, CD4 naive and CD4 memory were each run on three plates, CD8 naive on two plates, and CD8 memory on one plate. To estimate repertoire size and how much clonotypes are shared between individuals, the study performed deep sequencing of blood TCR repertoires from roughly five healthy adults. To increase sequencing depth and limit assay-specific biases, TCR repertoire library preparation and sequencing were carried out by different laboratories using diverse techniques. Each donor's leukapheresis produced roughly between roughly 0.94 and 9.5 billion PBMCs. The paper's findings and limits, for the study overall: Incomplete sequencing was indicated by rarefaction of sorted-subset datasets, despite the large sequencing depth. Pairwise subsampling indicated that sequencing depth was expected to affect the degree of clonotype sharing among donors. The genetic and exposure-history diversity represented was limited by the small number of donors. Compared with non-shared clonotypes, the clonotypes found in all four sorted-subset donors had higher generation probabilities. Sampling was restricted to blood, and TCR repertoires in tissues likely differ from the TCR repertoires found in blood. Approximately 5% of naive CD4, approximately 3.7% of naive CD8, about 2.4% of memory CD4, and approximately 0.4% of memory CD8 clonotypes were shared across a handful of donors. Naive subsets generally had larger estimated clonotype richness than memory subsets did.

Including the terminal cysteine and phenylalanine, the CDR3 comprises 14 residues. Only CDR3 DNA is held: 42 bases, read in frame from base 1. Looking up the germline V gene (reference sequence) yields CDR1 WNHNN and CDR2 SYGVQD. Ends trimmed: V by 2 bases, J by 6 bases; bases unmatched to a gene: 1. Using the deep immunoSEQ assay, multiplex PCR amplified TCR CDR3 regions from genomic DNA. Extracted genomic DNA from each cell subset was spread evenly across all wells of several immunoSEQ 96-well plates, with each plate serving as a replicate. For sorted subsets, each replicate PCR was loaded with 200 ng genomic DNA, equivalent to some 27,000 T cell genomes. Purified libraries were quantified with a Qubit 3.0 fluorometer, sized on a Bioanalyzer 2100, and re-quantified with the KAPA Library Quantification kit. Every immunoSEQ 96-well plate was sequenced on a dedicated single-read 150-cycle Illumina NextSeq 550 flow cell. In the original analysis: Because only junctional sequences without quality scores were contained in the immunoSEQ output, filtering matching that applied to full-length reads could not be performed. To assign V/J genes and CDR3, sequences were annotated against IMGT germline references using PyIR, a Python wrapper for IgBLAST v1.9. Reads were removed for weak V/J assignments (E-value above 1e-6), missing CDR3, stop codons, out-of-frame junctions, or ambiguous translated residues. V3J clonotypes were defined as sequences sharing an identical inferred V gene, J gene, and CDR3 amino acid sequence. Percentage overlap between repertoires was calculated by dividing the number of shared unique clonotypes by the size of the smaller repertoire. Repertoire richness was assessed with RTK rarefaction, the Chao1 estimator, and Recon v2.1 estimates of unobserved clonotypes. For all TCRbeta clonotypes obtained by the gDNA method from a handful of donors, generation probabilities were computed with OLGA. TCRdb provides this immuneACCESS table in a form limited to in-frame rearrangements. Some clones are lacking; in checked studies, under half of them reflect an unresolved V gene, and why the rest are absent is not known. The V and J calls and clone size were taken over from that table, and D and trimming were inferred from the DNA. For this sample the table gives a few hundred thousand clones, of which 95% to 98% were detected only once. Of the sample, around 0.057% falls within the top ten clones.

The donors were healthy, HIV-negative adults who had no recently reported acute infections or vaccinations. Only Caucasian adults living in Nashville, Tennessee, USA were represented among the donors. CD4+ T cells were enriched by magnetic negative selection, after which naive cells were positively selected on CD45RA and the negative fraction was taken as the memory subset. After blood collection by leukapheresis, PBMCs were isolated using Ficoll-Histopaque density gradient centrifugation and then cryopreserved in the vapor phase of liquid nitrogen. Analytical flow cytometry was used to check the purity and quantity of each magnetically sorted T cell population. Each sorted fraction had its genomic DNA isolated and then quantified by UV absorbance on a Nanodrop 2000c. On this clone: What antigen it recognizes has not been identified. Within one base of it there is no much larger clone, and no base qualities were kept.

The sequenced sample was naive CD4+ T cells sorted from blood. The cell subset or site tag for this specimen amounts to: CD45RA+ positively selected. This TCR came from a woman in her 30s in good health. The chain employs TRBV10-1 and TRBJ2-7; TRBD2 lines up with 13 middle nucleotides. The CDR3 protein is CASSEGLAGVEQYF. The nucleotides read TGCGCCAGCAGTGAGGGACTAGCGGGAGTCGAGCAGTACTTC.